This T cell receptor (beta chain) emerged from a study of cytomegalovirus exposure and HLA in healthy donors. Overall study: The study placed less than 90% of its approximately 400 genotyped donors in the Caucasian-associated ancestry cluster.

Between the trimmed V and J ends, which lost 5 bases and 2 bases, there was a span of 12 bases. The CDR3 extends over 14 amino acids. CDR1 is LNHNV and CDR2 is YYDKDF in the germline V gene (reference sequence). Everyone who donated was a healthy bone marrow donor. Findings and limits, study-wide: DRB1 had the most TCR associations and HLA-C the fewest, a later analysis found, with rates varying by HLA locus. Among TCR beta chains, those listed as cytomegalovirus-associated numbered over 150.

PCR primers comprised 60 Vbeta and 13 Jbeta primers. TCRdb's table, derived via immunoSEQ multiplex PCR, lists solely in-frame clones and lacks some. The sample contains some 66,000 clones, just under 80% of which appear only once. On this clone itself: The antigen remains unidentified.

This clonotype was sampled from a man aged 40-55 years in good health and CMV-seronegative. Sequences were obtained from PBMCs. The chain recombines TRBV15 with TRBJ1-2, with unresolved D. For the CDR3, the DNA is TGTGCCACCAGCCCCGGTGAGTGGAACTATGGCTACACCTTC. This encodes CATSPGEWNYGYTF. Full variable domain (outside the CDR3, taken from reference TRBV15 and TRBJ1-2): DAMVIQNPRYQVTQFGKPVTLSCSQTLNHNVMYWYQQKSSQAPKLLFHYYDKDFNNEADTPDNFQSRRPNTSFCFLDIRSPGLGDTAMYLCATSPGEWNYGYTFGSGTRLTVV.